The 10 T cell receptor beta chains presented below share a single source sample, sequenced in a study of T cells in women clearing cervical HPV infection. Using immunoSEQ multiplex PCR, the repertoire was profiled, and TCRdb retains in-frame clones only, with some absent. Its table lists tens of thousands of clones. The sequenced sample was blood buffy coat. These receptors all stem from a woman aged 18 to 75 with a cervical HPV16 infection that either progressed to CIN3+ or cleared (not recorded which).

On this clone itself: From the germline J gene comes the end of the CDR3, since the read stops 3 residues before it. V usage is TRBV5-1 and J usage is TRBJ1-1; D is possibly TRBD1 (5 bases). V was clipped by 2 bases and J by 5 bases, with 13 bases between them. Germline values: CDR1 SGHRS, CDR2 YFSETQ. The CDR3 covers 14 residues. CDR3 DNA (partial): TGCGCCAGCAGCTTTCAGGGAAGAGGAACTGAA. This codes for CASSFQGRGTE. Given in full, the CDR3 is CASSFQGRGTEAFF.

In the case of this clone: The DNA ends 3 residues before the CDR3 does, and the rest of the CDR3 is filled in from the germline J gene. The chain combines TRBV20-1 with TRBJ1-5; TRBD1 agrees at 9 bases. Germline V CDR1 and CDR2: DFQATT, SNEGSKA (reference sequence). The CDR3 covers 13 residues. Losses at the gene ends were 6 bases for V and 6 bases for J; bases not matched to a gene: 6. CDR3 DNA, as far as it was read: TGCAGTGCCAGGACAGGGGAGGCTCAGCCC. The encoded protein is CSARTGEAQP. The full CDR3 is CSARTGEAQPQHF.

Turning to this clone: The missing CDR3 end, 3 residues past where the read stops, is filled in from the germline J gene. The rearrangement links TRBV3-1 (or the pseudogene TRBV3-2) to TRBJ1-5, with TRBD1 as a possible D gene (6 bases). Germline CDR1 and CDR2: LGHDT and YNNKEL (reference sequence). There are 15 residues in the CDR3. Trimming removed 4 bases from V and 4 bases from J, with 14 bases in between. The covered CDR3 bases are TGTGCCAGCAGCCGGGCAGGGGAAAGTAATCAGCCC. Protein product: CASSRAGESNQP. The CDR3 as a whole reads CASSRAGESNQPQHF.

To note about this clone: The sequence runs out 3 residues before the end of the CDR3; the remainder is reconstructed from the germline J gene. The genes are TRBV30 and TRBJ2-1; tentatively, D is TRBD1 (5 bases). V was pared by 0 bases and J by 4 bases, with 10 bases between. The CDR3 covers 14 residues. Germline V lookup: CDR1 GTSNPN, CDR2 SVGIG (reference sequence). This CDR3 is CAWSVRRDYNEQFF. CDR3 DNA (partial): TGTGCCTGGAGTGTACGCAGGGATTACAATGAG.

As regards this clone: The CDR3 is cut off 3 residues early in the read; its end comes from the germline J gene. Additional DNA sequences in this sample encode the identical CDR3. The chain couples TRBV30 to TRBJ2-7; TRBD2 matches 7 bases. CDR3 size: 14 residues. J was trimmed by 1 base and V by 0 bases; bases with no gene match: 3. Germline CDR1 reads GTSNPN; CDR2 reads SVGIG (reference sequence). Partial CDR3 DNA: TGTGCCTGGAGTGTGGGGGGAGGGTCCTACGAG. Translating gives CAWSVGGGSYE. In full, the CDR3 is CAWSVGGGSYEQYF.

On this clone: The read ends 3 residues shy of where the CDR3 ends; the end is completed using the germline J gene. The chain has TRBV7-6 and TRBJ1-1; 8 positions agree with TRBD1. With 5 bases clipped from V and 2 bases from J, the junction kept 7 bases outside the gene matches. CDR3 size: 15 residues. Germline CDR1 SGHVS, CDR2 FNYEAQ. CDR3 DNA, as far as it was read: TGTGCCAGCAGCCTACAGGGGGACAGAAACACTGAA. Translating it yields CASSLQGDRNTE. The whole CDR3 reads CASSLQGDRNTEAFF.

The CDR3 here is CASSFQGTGTEAFF. Incomplete CDR3 DNA: TGTGCCAGCAGCTTTCAGGGAACGGGCACTGAA. The gene calls are TRBV7-9 and TRBJ1-1; maybe TRBD1 (5 bases). The read gets to within 3 residues of the CDR3 end, and the germline J gene fills in the rest. The CDR3 has 14 amino acids. V gave up 3 bases and J gave up 4 bases, with 12 bases separating them. In germline, CDR1 is SEHNR, CDR2 FQNEAQ (reference sequence).

Of note for this clone: The sequenced fragment ends 3 residues before the CDR3 boundary, so the rest is inferred from the germline J gene. The chain employs TRBV2 and TRBJ1-6; D is possibly TRBD1 (6 bases). Trimming took off 5 bases at V and 0 bases at J, with 17 bases between the two ends. Germline V gene sequence: CDR1 SNHLY, CDR2 FYNNEI. The CDR3 contains 18 residues. The CDR3 spells CASSRDTMVSSYNSPLHF. CDR3 DNA, as far as it was read: TGTGCCAGCAGTCGGGACACCATGGTGAGCTCCTATAATTCACCC.

A remark on this clone: Read coverage stops 3 residues before the CDR3 terminus; the germline J gene supplies the remainder. V usage is TRBV5-1 and J usage is TRBJ1-6; 7 bases fit TRBD1. The CDR3 has 15 amino acids. With 5 bases clipped from V and 6 bases from J, the junction kept 8 bases outside the gene matches. Germline CDR1 SGHRS, CDR2 YFSETQ. CDR3 DNA, as far as it was read: TGCGCCAGCAGGCCGGTGGGACAGAGTAATTCACCC. Protein: CASRPVGQSNSP. The CDR3, in full, reads CASRPVGQSNSPLHF.

In the case of this clone: The DNA ends 3 residues before the CDR3 does, and the rest of the CDR3 is filled in from the germline J gene. V usage is TRBV19 and J usage is TRBJ2-7; D unresolved. Germline-derived CDR1 and CDR2 are LNHDA and SQIVND (reference sequence). This CDR3 has 14 amino acids. V gave up 10 bases and J gave up 3 bases, with 19 bases separating them. The DNA read from the CDR3 is TGTGCCACCAGTTGGGCCTTCCCTGACTACGAG. Translated: CATSWAFPDYE. The whole CDR3 is CATSWAFPDYEQYF.